Below, one TCR beta chain is given with its context. Its antigen is unknown. It has no much larger one-base neighbor in the sample; base qualities were not kept. This record comes from a study of shared clonotypes between healthy human individuals (TCRdb year 2020). Regarding the complete study: Three men and two women, aged 18 to 49 years, made up the cohort. To estimate repertoire size and how much clonotype sharing occurs between individuals, the study deeply sequenced the blood TCR repertoires of about 5 healthy adults. To increase sequencing depth and limit assay-specific biases, different laboratories used diverse techniques to prepare libraries and sequence TCR repertoires. For each donor, three plates each were used for CD4 naive and CD4 memory, two plates were used for CD8 naive, and one plate was used for CD8 memory. Between about 0.85 and 8.9 billion PBMCs per donor were obtained by leukapheresis. Broad study findings and their caveats: Pairwise subsampling led to the expectation that sequencing depth would affect the degree of clonotype sharing among donors. Sampling was restricted to blood, and TCR repertoires in tissues likely differ from the TCR repertoires found in blood. Incomplete sequencing was indicated by rarefaction of sorted-subset datasets, despite the large sequencing depth. Naive subsets generally had larger estimated clonotype richness than memory subsets did. Higher generation probabilities were observed for clonotypes shared by all four sorted-subset donors than for non-shared clonotypes. Because the study included only a small number of donors, the genetic and exposure-history diversity represented was limited. About 5% of naive CD4, 3% to 4% of naive CD8, approximately 2.2% of memory CD4, and roughly 0.4% of memory CD8 clonotypes were shared across several donors.

Using the deep immunoSEQ assay, TCR CDR3 regions were amplified from genomic DNA by multiplex PCR. For each cell subset, the extracted genomic DNA was distributed evenly across all wells of several immunoSEQ 96-well plates, and each plate served as one replicate. For sorted subsets, about 0.2 ug genomic DNA, equal to tens of thousands of T cell genomes, was loaded into each replicate PCR. Purified libraries were quantified with a Qubit 3.0 fluorometer, sized on a Bioanalyzer 2100, and re-quantified with the KAPA Library Quantification kit. A separate single-read 150-cycle Illumina NextSeq 550 flow cell was used to sequence each immunoSEQ 96-well plate. From the authors' description of their analysis: Because the immunoSEQ output held only junctional sequences and lacked quality scores, the filtering could not match the filtering applied to full-length reads. Sequences were annotated with PyIR, a Python wrapper for IgBLAST v1.9, and V/J genes and CDR3 were assigned using IMGT germline references. Reads were filtered out if the reads had weak V/J assignments (E-value above 1e-6), no CDR3, stop codons, out-of-frame junctions, or ambiguous translated residues. A V3J clonotype was defined by an identical inferred V gene, J gene, and CDR3 amino acid sequence. The percentage overlap between two repertoires was calculated by dividing the number of shared unique clonotypes by the size of the smaller repertoire. Richness of each repertoire was evaluated using RTK rarefaction, the Chao1 estimator, and Recon v2.1 estimates of unobserved clonotypes. Generation probabilities were computed with OLGA for all TCRbeta clonotypes obtained by the gDNA method from several donors. TCRdb took over this immuneACCESS table, retaining in-frame rearrangements with V and J assigned. Such tables are incomplete; in checked studies, under half of the missing clones stem from an unresolved V gene, and the remainder is unexplained. V, J and clone size were drawn from that table, and D and trimming were deduced from the DNA. This sample comprises hundreds of thousands of clones, around two thirds of them detected only once. The ten largest clones add up to approximately 1.6% of the sample.

The donors were healthy, HIV-negative adults with no recently reported acute infections or vaccinations. Every donor was a Caucasian adult living in Nashville, Tennessee, USA. CD4+ T cells were enriched by magnetic negative selection, after which naive cells were positively selected on CD45RA and the negative fraction was taken as the memory subset. Blood was obtained by leukapheresis, after which PBMCs were separated by Ficoll-Histopaque density gradient centrifugation and cryopreserved in liquid nitrogen vapor phase. Purity and quantity of every magnetically sorted T cell population were checked by analytical flow cytometry. Genomic DNA was isolated from every sorted fraction and measured by UV absorbance on a Nanodrop 2000c. CDR3 length: 14 amino acids, cysteine to phenylalanine. The CDR3 DNA has 42 bases and is translated from base 1. CDR1 MNHEY and CDR2 SMNVEV are derived from the germline V gene (reference sequence). V and J lose 3 bases and 3 bases, and a span of 11 bases separates them.

The TCR was taken from a woman in her 30s in good health. The rearranged segments are TRBV27 and TRBJ1-1; confidence is insufficient to name the D gene. The sequencing input was memory CD4+ T cells sorted from blood. Explained via the paper, the cell subset or site label denotes: CD45RA-negative fraction. CDR3 reads: CASSFGGLHTEAFF. The nucleotide sequence is given as TGTGCCAGCAGTTTTGGAGGCCTCCACACTGAAGCTTTCTTT.